These T cell receptor beta chains were read from a single sample in a study of CD8 T cells in Susac syndrome. TCRdb processed the immunoSEQ multiplex PCR reads anew with MiXCR; each CDR3 protein has one entry. The sample has more than 95,000 distinct CDR3 sequences, about 95% seen once; the top ten hold less than 0.25%. Sequencing was done on a sample of CD8+ T cells from PBMCs. All receptors derive from a human donor with Susac syndrome. The CDR3 runs from the conserved cysteine through the conserved F or W. Fields, in order: CDR3 protein, CDR3 DNA, J gene, clone size, D gene, V gene. The D gene is left open where the match is weak. Clone size is given for some rows only: seen once, a few or many times, or a class if the clone is expanded.

CDR3aa: CASSPDEGLAGAGTGELFF
CDR3nt: TGTGCCAGCAGCCCGGACGAGGGACTAGCGGGGGCCGGCACCGGGGAGCTGTTTTTT
j_gene: TRBJ2-2
abundance: NA
d_gene: TRBD2
v_gene: TRBV5-4

CDR3aa: CASSLSGASNQPQHF
CDR3nt: TGTGCCAGCAGCCTCAGCGGGGCTAGCAATCAGCCCCAGCATTTT
j_gene: TRBJ1-5
abundance: NA
d_gene: NA
v_gene: TRBV5-6

CDR3aa: CSARDLGNSGITDTQYF
CDR3nt: TGCAGTGCTAGAGATCTCGGTAATAGCGGGATTACAGATACGCAGTATTTT
j_gene: TRBJ2-3
abundance: NA
d_gene: TRBD2
v_gene: TRBV20-1

CDR3aa: CASSLSGVNTEAFF
CDR3nt: TGTGCCAGCAGCTTGTCCGGGGTGAACACTGAAGCTTTCTTT
j_gene: TRBJ1-1
abundance: NA
d_gene: NA
v_gene: TRBV14

CDR3aa: CASSFRDRGTTEAFF
CDR3nt: TGTGCCAGCAGCTTCCGGGACAGGGGGACCACTGAAGCTTTCTTT
j_gene: TRBJ1-1
abundance: NA
d_gene: TRBD1
v_gene: TRBV5-6

CDR3aa: CASSQEGQGAPNEKLFF
CDR3nt: TGTGCCAGCAGCCAAGAGGGACAGGGGGCGCCTAATGAAAAACTGTTTTTT
j_gene: TRBJ1-4
abundance: NA
d_gene: TRBD1
v_gene: TRBV14

CDR3aa: CTYQTLNTEAFF
CDR3nt: TGTACCTACCAAACCCTGAACACTGAAGCTTTCTTT
j_gene: TRBJ1-1
abundance: NA
d_gene: NA
v_gene: TRBV30

CDR3aa: CASSLSHQETQYF
CDR3nt: TGTGCCAGCAGCTTATCCCACCAAGAGACCCAGTACTTC
j_gene: TRBJ2-5
abundance: NA
d_gene: NA
v_gene: TRBV7-9

CDR3aa: CASTLPGLGQETQYF
CDR3nt: TGTGCCAGCACCTTACCCGGACTAGGACAAGAGACCCAGTACTTC
j_gene: TRBJ2-5
abundance: NA
d_gene: TRBD2
v_gene: TRBV6-6

CDR3aa: CASSASGGAFNEQFF
CDR3nt: TGTGCCAGCAGCGCTAGCGGGGGGGCCTTCAATGAGCAGTTCTTC
j_gene: TRBJ2-1
abundance: NA
d_gene: TRBD2
v_gene: TRBV28

CDR3aa: CACRLAGFYNEQFF
CDR3nt: TGTGCCTGCCGACTAGCGGGATTTTACAATGAGCAGTTCTTC
j_gene: TRBJ2-1
abundance: NA
d_gene: TRBD2
v_gene: TRBV30

CDR3aa: CASSLGYGGSEEETQYF
CDR3nt: TGTGCCAGCAGCTTGGGGTACGGGGGGAGCGAGGAAGAGACCCAGTACTTC
j_gene: TRBJ2-5
abundance: NA
d_gene: TRBD2
v_gene: TRBV7-3

CDR3aa: CASSDSVDSYNEQFF
CDR3nt: TGTGCCAGCAGTGACTCGGTCGACTCCTACAATGAGCAGTTCTTC
j_gene: TRBJ2-1
abundance: NA
d_gene: NA
v_gene: TRBV6-4

CDR3aa: CSATHYGQLQETQYF
CDR3nt: TGCAGTGCAACCCACTACGGCCAGCTCCAAGAGACCCAGTACTTC
j_gene: TRBJ2-5
abundance: NA
d_gene: NA
v_gene: TRBV20-1

CDR3aa: CASSEGPRGNQPQHF
CDR3nt: TGTGCCAGCAGTGAAGGTCCCAGGGGAAATCAGCCCCAGCATTTT
j_gene: TRBJ1-5
abundance: NA
d_gene: NA
v_gene: TRBV2

CDR3aa: CASSLEGERTRNEQFF
CDR3nt: TGTGCCAGCAGCTTAGAAGGCGAGAGAACCCGCAATGAGCAGTTCTTC
j_gene: TRBJ2-1
abundance: NA
d_gene: NA
v_gene: TRBV11-2

CDR3aa: CAIPGHRLNYGYTF
CDR3nt: TGTGCCATACCGGGACACCGCCTTAACTATGGCTACACCTTC
j_gene: TRBJ1-2
abundance: NA
d_gene: NA
v_gene: TRBV6-1

CDR3aa: CASSTTSNEQFF
CDR3nt: TGTGCCAGCAGCACCACAAGCAATGAGCAGTTCTTC
j_gene: TRBJ2-1
abundance: NA
d_gene: NA
v_gene: TRBV7-9

CDR3aa: CASSRLIADTQYF
CDR3nt: TGTGCCAGCAGTAGACTAATAGCAGATACGCAGTATTTT
j_gene: TRBJ2-3
abundance: NA
d_gene: NA
v_gene: TRBV6-6

CDR3aa: CATSRTRGVQETQYF
CDR3nt: TGTGCCACCAGCAGGACCAGGGGCGTTCAAGAGACCCAGTACTTC
j_gene: TRBJ2-5
abundance: NA
d_gene: NA
v_gene: TRBV15

CDR3aa: CATRDEGNTEAFF
CDR3nt: TGTGCCACTAGGGACGAAGGAAACACTGAAGCTTTCTTT
j_gene: TRBJ1-1
abundance: once
d_gene: NA
v_gene: TRBV10-3

CDR3aa: CASSSRGNNQPQHF
CDR3nt: TGTGCCAGCAGCTCCCGTGGGAACAATCAGCCCCAGCATTTT
j_gene: TRBJ1-5
abundance: NA
d_gene: NA
v_gene: TRBV4-2

CDR3aa: CASSFGTGVPYEQYF
CDR3nt: TGTGCCAGCAGTTTTGGGACAGGGGTACCCTACGAGCAGTACTTC
j_gene: TRBJ2-7
abundance: NA
d_gene: TRBD1
v_gene: TRBV28

CDR3aa: CAVVSVAGDEQFF
CDR3nt: TGTGCCGTGGTGTCGGTGGCAGGCGATGAGCAGTTCTTC
j_gene: TRBJ2-1
abundance: NA
d_gene: NA
v_gene: TRBV30

CDR3aa: CASSQDGASRFYEQYF
CDR3nt: TGCGCCAGCAGCCAAGATGGGGCTAGCAGATTCTACGAGCAGTACTTC
j_gene: TRBJ2-7
abundance: NA
d_gene: NA
v_gene: TRBV4-3

CDR3aa: CASRGTGISYGYTF
CDR3nt: TGTGCCAGCAGAGGGACAGGGATCTCCTATGGCTACACCTTC
j_gene: TRBJ1-2
abundance: NA
d_gene: TRBD1
v_gene: TRBV12-3/TRBV12-4

CDR3aa: CSARWTGIETQYF
CDR3nt: TGCAGTGCTAGATGGACAGGGATCGAGACCCAGTACTTC
j_gene: TRBJ2-5
abundance: NA
d_gene: TRBD1
v_gene: TRBV20-1

CDR3aa: CASSDDGLGGGSNYEQYF
CDR3nt: TGTGCCAGCAGTGATGACGGCTTAGGCGGGGGGTCGAACTACGAGCAGTACTTC
j_gene: TRBJ2-7
abundance: NA
d_gene: TRBD2
v_gene: TRBV2

CDR3aa: CASSRSRASYEQYF
CDR3nt: TGCGCCAGCAGCCGCTCGAGGGCCTCCTACGAGCAGTACTTC
j_gene: TRBJ2-7
abundance: NA
d_gene: NA
v_gene: TRBV4-3

CDR3aa: CASRRRADTGELFF
CDR3nt: TGTGCCAGCAGGAGACGGGCCGACACCGGGGAGCTGTTTTTT
j_gene: TRBJ2-2
abundance: NA
d_gene: NA
v_gene: TRBV6-2/TRBV6-3

CDR3aa: CASSRDNPYNEQFF
CDR3nt: TGTGCCAGCAGCCGGGACAACCCCTACAATGAGCAGTTCTTC
j_gene: TRBJ2-1
abundance: NA
d_gene: NA
v_gene: TRBV6-5

CDR3aa: CASSRQGTNEKLFF
CDR3nt: TGTGCCAGCAGTCGACAGGGGACTAATGAAAAACTGTTTTTT
j_gene: TRBJ1-4
abundance: NA
d_gene: TRBD1
v_gene: TRBV9

CDR3aa: CASSLGGTVYEQYF
CDR3nt: TGTGCCAGCAGCTTAGGTGGCACCGTCTACGAGCAGTACTTC
j_gene: TRBJ2-7
abundance: NA
d_gene: NA
v_gene: TRBV7-2

CDR3aa: CATSTTGEAGELFF
CDR3nt: TGTGCCACCAGTACAACAGGGGAGGCCGGGGAGCTGTTTTTT
j_gene: TRBJ2-2
abundance: NA
d_gene: NA
v_gene: TRBV24-1

CDR3aa: CASSYSVAGGSSYNEQFF
CDR3nt: TGTGCCAGCAGTTACTCGGTAGCGGGAGGGAGCTCCTACAATGAGCAGTTCTTC
j_gene: TRBJ2-1
abundance: once
d_gene: TRBD2
v_gene: TRBV6-2/TRBV6-3

CDR3aa: CASSPKTSGTDTQYF
CDR3nt: TGTGCCAGCAGCCCGAAGACTAGCGGCACAGATACGCAGTATTTT
j_gene: TRBJ2-3
abundance: NA
d_gene: TRBD2
v_gene: TRBV7-3

CDR3aa: CASSRGTNEQFF
CDR3nt: TGTGCCAGCAGCCGAGGTACCAATGAGCAGTTCTTC
j_gene: TRBJ2-1
abundance: NA
d_gene: NA
v_gene: TRBV3-1

CDR3aa: CASSQEASGAGYEQFF
CDR3nt: TGTGCCAGCAGCCAAGAGGCTAGCGGAGCTGGGTATGAGCAGTTCTTC
j_gene: TRBJ2-1
abundance: NA
d_gene: TRBD2
v_gene: TRBV3-1

CDR3aa: CASSLVPGSYEQYF
CDR3nt: TGCGCCAGCAGCTTGGTGCCTGGCTCCTACGAGCAGTACTTC
j_gene: TRBJ2-7
abundance: once
d_gene: NA
v_gene: TRBV5-1

CDR3aa: CASSVGGFAGATDTQYF
CDR3nt: TGTGCCAGCAGCGTAGGAGGATTTGCGGGGGCCACAGATACGCAGTATTTT
j_gene: TRBJ2-3
abundance: NA
d_gene: NA
v_gene: TRBV9

CDR3aa: CATSDPGQGKGGYTF
CDR3nt: TGTGCCACCAGTGACCCCGGACAGGGGAAGGGTGGCTACACCTTC
j_gene: TRBJ1-2
abundance: NA
d_gene: TRBD1
v_gene: TRBV24-1

CDR3aa: CASSLDSLNEKLFF
CDR3nt: TGTGCCAGCAGTCTCGACAGCCTTAATGAAAAACTGTTTTTT
j_gene: TRBJ1-4
abundance: NA
d_gene: NA
v_gene: TRBV3-1

CDR3aa: CASSSTGLSTDTQYF
CDR3nt: TGTGCCAGCAGTTCGACAGGGCTTAGCACAGATACGCAGTATTTT
j_gene: TRBJ2-3
abundance: NA
d_gene: TRBD1
v_gene: TRBV12-3/TRBV12-4

CDR3aa: CASSLGTSRNTIYF
CDR3nt: TGTGCCAGCAGCCTCGGGACGTCTCGAAACACCATATATTTT
j_gene: TRBJ1-3
abundance: NA
d_gene: NA
v_gene: TRBV3-1

CDR3aa: CASSVSGGADIQYF
CDR3nt: TGTGCCAGCAGCGTTAGCGGGGGGGCCGACATTCAGTACTTC
j_gene: TRBJ2-4
abundance: NA
d_gene: TRBD2
v_gene: TRBV7-3

CDR3aa: CSAKLFRVGEQFF
CDR3nt: TGCAGTGCAAAACTTTTCAGGGTCGGTGAGCAGTTCTTC
j_gene: TRBJ2-1
abundance: NA
d_gene: NA
v_gene: TRBV20-1

CDR3aa: CASRSDRESPHEQFF
CDR3nt: TGTGCCAGCAGGTCAGACAGGGAATCCCCTCATGAGCAGTTCTTC
j_gene: TRBJ2-1
abundance: NA
d_gene: TRBD1
v_gene: TRBV11-2

CDR3aa: CASSQDETVSGYTF
CDR3nt: TGTGCCAGCAGCCAAGATGAAACAGTATCGGGCTACACCTTC
j_gene: TRBJ1-2
abundance: NA
d_gene: NA
v_gene: TRBV4-2

CDR3aa: CASSLRGPGNTIYF
CDR3nt: TGTGCCAGCAGTTTACGGGGCCCTGGAAACACCATATATTTT
j_gene: TRBJ1-3
abundance: once
d_gene: NA
v_gene: TRBV27

CDR3aa: CASSLGGQVFF
CDR3nt: TGTGCCAGCAGCCTAGGGGGCCAAGTGTTTTTT
j_gene: TRBJ1-4
abundance: NA
d_gene: TRBD1
v_gene: TRBV7-9

CDR3aa: CATSDTGLADQETQYF
CDR3nt: TGTGCCACCAGTGACACCGGACTAGCAGATCAAGAGACCCAGTACTTC
j_gene: TRBJ2-5
abundance: NA
d_gene: TRBD2
v_gene: TRBV24-1

CDR3aa: CAIAAGVGYRQYF
CDR3nt: TGCGCCATCGCAGCGGGGGTCGGTTACCGGCAGTACTTC
j_gene: TRBJ2-7
abundance: NA
d_gene: TRBD2
v_gene: TRBV4-3

CDR3aa: CSALNWGAGSYNEQFF
CDR3nt: TGCAGTGCCCTAAACTGGGGAGCGGGGTCCTACAATGAGCAGTTCTTC
j_gene: TRBJ2-1
abundance: NA
d_gene: TRBD2
v_gene: TRBV20-1

CDR3aa: CASSVATDRVNTEAFF
CDR3nt: TGTGCCAGCAGCGTAGCGACCGACAGGGTGAACACTGAAGCTTTCTTT
j_gene: TRBJ1-1
abundance: NA
d_gene: TRBD1
v_gene: TRBV9

CDR3aa: CASSLSGTGGETQYF
CDR3nt: TGTGCCAGCAGCTTAAGCGGGACAGGAGGGGAGACCCAGTACTTC
j_gene: TRBJ2-5
abundance: NA
d_gene: TRBD1
v_gene: TRBV7-3

CDR3aa: CASSYGTGLKTQYF
CDR3nt: TGTGCCAGCAGTTACGGGACAGGGTTAAAGACCCAGTACTTC
j_gene: TRBJ2-5
abundance: NA
d_gene: TRBD1
v_gene: TRBV6-5

CDR3aa: CASSLGREVREQFF
CDR3nt: TGCGCCAGCAGCTTGGGAAGGGAGGTGAGGGAGCAGTTCTTC
j_gene: TRBJ2-1
abundance: NA
d_gene: NA
v_gene: TRBV5-1

CDR3aa: CASSQVSGASYEQYF
CDR3nt: TGCGCCAGCAGCCAAGTATCGGGGGCGAGCTACGAGCAGTACTTC
j_gene: TRBJ2-7
abundance: NA
d_gene: NA
v_gene: TRBV4-1

CDR3aa: CASGPGGAEAFF
CDR3nt: TGTGCTAGTGGTCCGGGGGGCGCTGAAGCTTTCTTT
j_gene: TRBJ1-1
abundance: NA
d_gene: NA
v_gene: TRBV12-5